This TCR beta chain was obtained from a study of OX40 agonist ivuxolimab in advanced cancers. Broader study findings: By week 6 at 0.1 to 3.0 mg/kg, blood CD4+ and CD8+ T cells had expanded clonally.

With regard to this clone: Its antigen is unknown.

Trimming cost V 2 bases and J 4 bases, with 11 bases left between them. The CDR3 consists of 15 residues. Germline CDR1 MGHDK, CDR2 SYGVNS. TCRdb's copy holds only in-frame clones and misses some; the assay was immunoSEQ multiplex PCR. In the table there are 45,000 to 60,000 clones, 88% of which are singletons. This clonotype was obtained from an adult with an advanced solid tumor such as melanoma, head and neck, liver or kidney cancer. The sequencing used CD4+ or CD8+ T cells sorted from blood, collected in a trial of the OX40 agonist ivuxolimab. The chain is built from TRBV25-1 and TRBJ2-2, with a possible D match to TRBD1 (6 bases). CDR3 sequence (DNA): TGTGCCAGCAGTGAACCAGGGGCGGGCACCGGGGAGCTGTTTTTT. Translation gives CASSEPGAGTGELFF.